This T cell receptor beta chain was observed in a study of PD-1 blockade in classical Hodgkin lymphoma (dated by TCRdb to the early 2020s). For the study in its entirety: Nivolumab dosing was 3 mg/kg intravenously every 2 weeks, continuing until either disease progression or unacceptable toxicity. The study used TCR beta sequencing and CyTOF to define a peripheral blood immune signature of response to PD-1 blockade in classical Hodgkin lymphoma.

Beyond this particular receptor, the publication reports: Baseline TCR diversity was reported to be lower in newly diagnosed patients than in healthy donors and to be lower still in relapsed/refractory patients. Baseline diversity similar to that of newly diagnosed patients was observed in trial patients achieving complete response, whereas significantly lower diversity was observed in partial responders and progressors. The study was restricted to a single clinical trial cohort, and the causes of repertoire differences, possibly disease activity or prior therapy, were left undefined. A significant rise by C4D1 was seen in CD4+ but not CD8+ TCR diversity (p=0.0027 vs p=0.16), with the rise being most apparent in complete responders (p=0.02). Lower diversity was observed in patients in whom nivolumab was started less than 1 year after ASCT, and these patients were excluded from later analyses so that confounding by immune reconstitution would be avoided.

The CDR3 has 14 amino acids, counting the end cysteine and phenylalanine. Left in the record is the CDR3 DNA by itself, 42 bases read in frame from the first base. Trimming removed 5 bases from V and 4 bases from J, leaving 11 bases between the germline ends. Per the germline V gene (reference sequence), SEHNR is the CDR1 and FQNEAQ is the CDR2. Genomic DNA was extracted with the Qiagen DNeasy kit from unsorted PBMCs and from negatively selected CD4+ and CD8+ fractions. TCR beta CDR3 regions were subjected to amplification by immunoSEQ multiplex PCR with primers that anneal to V and J segments. A synthetic immune receptor repertoire was used to minimize amplification bias, and any remaining bias was removed computationally after sequencing. As for the authors' bioinformatics: Repertoire diversity was quantified as the Shannon entropy index using custom Python scripts. The unsorted, CD4+ and CD8+ repertoires were each analyzed separately, with the exception of combined analyses, where CD4+ and CD8+ sequences were merged in silico. Clonal expansion was defined as at least a 2-fold frequency increase after treatment relative to C1D1, with a pseudocount of 0.5 for undetected baseline clones. Clones with 0 or 1 copy at C1D1 were classified as singleton clones, and clones with 2 or more copies were classified as non-singleton clones. Clones expanded in unsorted samples were assigned a CD4+, CD8+ or unknown annotation through matching of protein sequences in sorted samples from the same patient. Wilcoxon tests were applied to paired samples to test diversity changes from C1D1 to C4D1. The table was pulled from immuneACCESS by TCRdb, which kept in-frame rearrangements only. Such tables lose some clones; where checked, under half of the loss comes from unresolved V genes, and the rest has no known cause. V, J and clone size are taken as reported in that table, and D and trimming were inferred from the DNA itself. For this sample the table gives 11,000 to 15,000 clones, of which 82% were detected only once. The biggest ten clones account for 3.5% to 5% of the sample.

The intended sense of this specimen's time point label: cycle 1 day 1 (C1D1), immediately before nivolumab initiation. Relapse after autologous stem cell transplantation had occurred in all trial patients, and cohorts A, B and C were distinguished by prior brentuximab vedotin exposure. The trial cohort included more than 55 patients with relapsed/refractory classical Hodgkin lymphoma, and each patient had a best overall response of complete response, partial response or progressive disease. In the multi-cohort phase II CheckMate 205 trial, trial patients received single-agent nivolumab. An independent review committee assessed best overall response using the 2007 International Working Group response criteria. PBMCs from the trial were collected at three points: immediately before nivolumab initiation (C1D1), and during therapy at cycle 2 day 1 and cycle 4 day 1. Peripheral blood was collected in 8 mL Vacutainer Cell Preparation Tubes, from which PBMCs were isolated by centrifugation and then cryopreserved.

Of note for this clone: Its antigen is not yet known. There are no base qualities to consult, and no much larger clone falls within one base.

The source of this sequence is a human donor with classical Hodgkin lymphoma. This chain joins TRBV7-9 to TRBJ2-2, with a tentative D gene TRBD2 over 5 matching bases. Sequenced here: peripheral blood mononuclear cells (PBMCs), sampled at baseline. CDR3 reads: CASSPKAVTGELFF. The DNA sequence reads TGTGCCAGCAGCCCCAAAGCGGTCACCGGGGAGCTGTTTTTT.